Listed below are T cell receptor beta chains from one sample, sequenced in a study of blood T cells in healthy people across ages. TCRdb passed the 5' RACE reads through MiXCR, listing each CDR3 protein once. The repertoire has around 800,000 distinct CDR3 sequences, under 80% of them found once; the top ten carry around 30%. Sequencing was performed on blood. These receptors all stem from a man aged 25 to 40 in good health. Each CDR3 is given with its conserved first and last residue. The order of the fields is D gene, J gene, V gene, clone size, CDR3 protein, CDR3 DNA. D genes are given only for firm matches. Clone size, where shown, is once, few, many, or a class for clones that have expanded.

>NA|TRBJ2-5|TRBV12-3/TRBV12-4|NA
CASEGQGGETQYF
TGTGCCAGCGAGGGGCAGGGAGGAGAGACCCAGTACTTC
>NA|TRBJ1-2|TRBV4-2|NA
CASSQETRGYTF
TGTGCCAGCAGCCAAGAGACTAGGGGCTACACCTTC
>NA|TRBJ2-1|TRBV15|few
CATSSWSIEQFF
TGTGCCACCAGCAGTTGGTCGATCGAGCAGTTCTTC
>TRBD1|TRBJ2-1|TRBV5-1|NA
CASSWDRARDEQFF
TGCGCCAGCAGCTGGGACAGGGCTCGCGATGAGCAGTTCTTC
>NA|TRBJ2-1|TRBV20-1|once
CSARQIRDWTYNEQFF
TGCAGTGCTAGGCAAATCCGGGACTGGACCTACAATGAGCAGTTCTTC
>NA|TRBJ2-7|TRBV3-1|NA
CASSHGTRLYEQYF
TGTGCCAGCAGCCACGGGACAAGACTTTACGAGCAGTACTTC
>NA|TRBJ1-4|TRBV5-5|few
CASSWDQGYEKLFF
TGTGCCAGCAGCTGGGACCAAGGATATGAAAAACTGTTTTTT
>NA|TRBJ2-7|TRBV2|NA
CASRVGPTYEQYF
TGTGCCAGCAGAGTGGGTCCGACCTACGAGCAGTACTTC
>NA|TRBJ2-7|TRBV7-2|few
CASSLVGTLGLAYVEQYF
TGTGCCAGCAGCTTAGTGGGAACACTGGGGCTAGCCTACGTCGAGCAGTACTTC
>NA|TRBJ2-3|TRBV28|few
CASSLGAGTSTDTQYF
TGTGCCAGCAGTTTAGGGGCAGGGACAAGCACAGATACGCAGTATTTT
>NA|TRBJ1-2|TRBV7-2|few
CASTTGPRSNYGYTF
TGTGCCAGCACCACGGGGCCGCGCTCTAACTATGGCTACACCTTC
>TRBD2|TRBJ2-3|TRBV7-3|NA
CASSLTYLAGGPSDTQYF
TGTGCCAGCAGCTTAACGTACCTGGCGGGGGGGCCATCAGATACGCAGTATTTT
>NA|TRBJ2-1|TRBV12-3/TRBV12-4|NA
CASSTGGGSYNEQFF
TGTGCCAGCAGTACGGGGGGCGGCTCCTACAATGAGCAGTTCTTC
>NA|TRBJ2-5|TRBV5-1|NA
CASSSGRVEETQYF
TGCGCCAGCAGCTCTGGCCGGGTTGAAGAGACCCAGTACTTC
>NA|TRBJ1-6|TRBV6-2/TRBV6-3|NA
CASSDQGLLDSPLHF
TGTGCCAGCAGTGATCAGGGGTTATTGGATTCACCCCTCCACTTT
>TRBD1|TRBJ1-5|TRBV6-6|NA
CATLTGVGNQPQHF
TGTGCCACACTTACAGGGGTTGGCAATCAGCCCCAGCATTTT
>NA|TRBJ2-1|TRBV7-2|many
CASSPGGTYNEQFF
TGTGCCAGCAGCCCCGGAGGGACCTACAATGAGCAGTTCTTC
>TRBD1|TRBJ1-2|TRBV12-3/TRBV12-4|NA
CASVKGQGAEGYTF
TGTGCCAGCGTCAAAGGGCAGGGGGCAGAGGGCTACACCTTC
>TRBD1|TRBJ1-2|TRBV14|few
CASSQGGGDYGYTF
TGTGCCAGCAGCCAAGGAGGGGGCGACTATGGCTACACCTTC
>TRBD2|TRBJ2-5|TRBV2|NA
CASREGLAAYQETQYF
TGTGCCAGCAGAGAGGGACTAGCGGCGTACCAAGAGACCCAGTACTTC
>NA|TRBJ2-5|TRBV24-1|few
CATSDQYQETQYF
TGTGCCACCAGTGACCAATATCAAGAGACCCAGTACTTC
>NA|TRBJ1-1|TRBV20-1|NA
CSASQHLMNTEAFF
TGCAGTGCTAGTCAACACCTCATGAACACTGAAGCTTTCTTT